A selection of T cell receptor beta chains follows, all from one sample in a study of cytomegalovirus exposure and HLA in healthy donors. Repertoires were generated with immunoSEQ multiplex PCR, while TCRdb's copy carries only in-frame clones and drops some. The top ten clones hold roughly 2.1% of a sample with 170,000 or so clones, approximately 81% of them seen once. The sequencing sample was made of PBMCs. The receptors were sampled from a man between 18 and 29 years old in good health and CMV-seronegative. CDR3s leave out the opening cysteine and the closing phenylalanine or tryptophan.

CDR3 protein,V gene
ATSRERGGRYGYT,TRBV15
ATYRDMNTEAF,TRBV28
AWNPSPNTEAF,TRBV30
ASQPYAAPYEQY,TRBV27
TSGQHWEEQY,TRBV6-6
ASKTSEGKSNTGELF,TRBV4-1
ASSLVASSYEQY,TRBV11-3
AWSVGLGRGTEAF,TRBV30
SVDLRSEYYTDTQY,TRBV29-1
ASSPGESFCEQY,TRBV27
ASTWDWIQETQY,TRBV2
ASSVSGSRDTQY,TRBV5-6
ASRLGLARNEQF,TRBV28
ASSSFGTGAYEQY,TRBV5-6
ASSPRGEETQY,TRBV5-1
ASSSGQGANSPLH,TRBV9
ASTVPSPSNQPQH,TRBV28
ASSQMTSNSGANVLT,TRBV5-4
ATSGQGAHEQY,TRBV19
ASTSGGPPWETQY,TRBV2
ASSPTGRDQPQH,TRBV18
ASGSSGFGYT,TRBV12-5
ASSVEGKGPTDTQY,TRBV9
ASMGGPTVRGQPQH,TRBV19
ASSSRGVSYEQY,TRBV13
ASSLAGDFNYGYT,TRBV7-9
ASDRGSGNEQF,TRBV7-2
ASSRIGTSYGYT,TRBV28
ASSVEAGSSYEQY,TRBV5-5
ASSLAGAGAYNEQF,TRBV7-2
ASSISLHGEQY,TRBV19
ASSLSQTDTQY,TRBV7-2
ASSRRAGGTDTQY,TRBV9
AISPAGELF,TRBV10-3
ASSADIYTQY,TRBV9
ASSFPAARGTDTQY,TRBV5-1
ASSPARYNEQF,TRBV11-1
ASSVPQGAYWNGYT,TRBV11-3
ASSLSGSSYEQY,TRBV27
SVEDPASGGVGDTQY,TRBV29-1
ASSYSGTGDSPLH,TRBV6-5
ASRGQGLNGYT,TRBV7-9
SARNTEAF,TRBV29-1
ASSPGLEDNEQF,TRBV11-2
ASTSLRGTEAF,TRBV6-5
AISKQGGETQY,TRBV10-3
ASKRGSGGYNEQF,TRBV6-5
ALTRDKSFYEQY,TRBV30
ASSLTGVINEQY,TRBV5-1